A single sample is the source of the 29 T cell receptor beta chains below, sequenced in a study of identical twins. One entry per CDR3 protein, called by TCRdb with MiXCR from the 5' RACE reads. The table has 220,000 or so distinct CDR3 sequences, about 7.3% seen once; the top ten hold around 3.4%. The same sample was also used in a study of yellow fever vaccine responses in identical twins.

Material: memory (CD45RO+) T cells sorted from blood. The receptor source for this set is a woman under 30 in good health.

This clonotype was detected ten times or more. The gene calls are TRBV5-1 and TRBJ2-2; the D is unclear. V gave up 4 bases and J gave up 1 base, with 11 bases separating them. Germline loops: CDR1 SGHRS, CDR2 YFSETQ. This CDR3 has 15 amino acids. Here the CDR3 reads CASSRPGWNTGELFF. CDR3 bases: TGCGCCAGCAGCCGCCCTGGTTGGAACACCGGGGAGCTGTTTTTT.

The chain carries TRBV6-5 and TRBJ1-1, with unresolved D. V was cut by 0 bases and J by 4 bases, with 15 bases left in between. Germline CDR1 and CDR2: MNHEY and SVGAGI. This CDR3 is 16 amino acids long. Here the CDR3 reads CASSYSIGPLVTEAFF. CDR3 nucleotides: TGTGCCAGCAGTTACTCGATAGGCCCTTTAGTCACTGAAGCTTTCTTT.

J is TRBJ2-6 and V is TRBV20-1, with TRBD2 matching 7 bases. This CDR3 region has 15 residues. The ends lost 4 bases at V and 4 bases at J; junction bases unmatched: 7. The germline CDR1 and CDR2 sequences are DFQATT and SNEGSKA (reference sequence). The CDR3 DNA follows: TGCAGTGCTATCAAGGGAGGGCCCGGGGCCAACGTCCTGACTTTC. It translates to CSAIKGGPGANVLTF.

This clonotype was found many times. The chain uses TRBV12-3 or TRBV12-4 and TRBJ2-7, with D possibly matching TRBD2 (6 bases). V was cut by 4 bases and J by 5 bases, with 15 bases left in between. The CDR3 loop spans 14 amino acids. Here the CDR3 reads CASSSAGHLDEQYF. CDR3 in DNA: TGTGCCAGCAGTTCGGCGGGGCACCTAGACGAGCAGTACTTC.

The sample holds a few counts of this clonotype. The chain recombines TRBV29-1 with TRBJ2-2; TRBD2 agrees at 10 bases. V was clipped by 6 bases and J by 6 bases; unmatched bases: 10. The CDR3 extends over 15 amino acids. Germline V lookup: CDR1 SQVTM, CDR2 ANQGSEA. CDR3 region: CSVGASGRVAGELFF. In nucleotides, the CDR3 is TGCAGCGTCGGGGCCAGCGGGAGGGTCGCCGGGGAGCTGTTTTTT.

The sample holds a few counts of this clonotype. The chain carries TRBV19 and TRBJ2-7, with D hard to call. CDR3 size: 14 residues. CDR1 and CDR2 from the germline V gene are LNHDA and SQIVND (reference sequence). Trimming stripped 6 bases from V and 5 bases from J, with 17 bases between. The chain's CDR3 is CASRTTSTGHEQYF. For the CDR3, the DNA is TGTGCCAGTAGGACAACCTCTACCGGACACGAGCAGTACTTC.

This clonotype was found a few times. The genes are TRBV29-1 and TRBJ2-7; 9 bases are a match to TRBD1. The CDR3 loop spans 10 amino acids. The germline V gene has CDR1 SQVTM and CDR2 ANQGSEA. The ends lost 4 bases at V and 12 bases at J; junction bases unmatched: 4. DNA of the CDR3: TGCAGCGTTGGGACAGGGGTCCTGTACTTC. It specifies CSVGTGVLYF.

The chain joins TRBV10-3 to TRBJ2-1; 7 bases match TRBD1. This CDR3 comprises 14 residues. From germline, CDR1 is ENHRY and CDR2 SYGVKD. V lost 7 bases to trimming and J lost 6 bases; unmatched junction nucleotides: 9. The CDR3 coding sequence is TGTGCCATCAACAGAGACAGGGTTGGCAATGAGCAGTTCTTC. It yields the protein CAINRDRVGNEQFF.

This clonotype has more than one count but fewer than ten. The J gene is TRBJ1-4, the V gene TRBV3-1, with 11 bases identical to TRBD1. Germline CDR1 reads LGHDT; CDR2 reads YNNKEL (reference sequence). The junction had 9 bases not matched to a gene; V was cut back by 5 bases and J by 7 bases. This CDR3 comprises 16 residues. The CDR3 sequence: CASSKATGTGGEKLFF. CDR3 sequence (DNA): TGTGCCAGCAGCAAAGCGACCGGGACAGGGGGTGAAAAACTGTTTTTT.

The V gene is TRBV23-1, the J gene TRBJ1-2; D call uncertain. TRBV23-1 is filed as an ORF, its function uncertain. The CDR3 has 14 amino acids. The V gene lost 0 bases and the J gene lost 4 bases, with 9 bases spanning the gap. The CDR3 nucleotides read TGCGCCAGCAGTCAATCGGAGTCAATCTATGGCTACACCTTC. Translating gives CASSQSESIYGYTF.

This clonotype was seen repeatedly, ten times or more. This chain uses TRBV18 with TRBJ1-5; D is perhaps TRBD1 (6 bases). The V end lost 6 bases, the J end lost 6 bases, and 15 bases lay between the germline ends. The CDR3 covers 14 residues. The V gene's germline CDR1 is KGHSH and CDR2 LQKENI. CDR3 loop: CASSTGQGIQPQHF. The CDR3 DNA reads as TGTGCCAGCTCGACGGGGCAGGGGATTCAGCCCCAGCATTTT.

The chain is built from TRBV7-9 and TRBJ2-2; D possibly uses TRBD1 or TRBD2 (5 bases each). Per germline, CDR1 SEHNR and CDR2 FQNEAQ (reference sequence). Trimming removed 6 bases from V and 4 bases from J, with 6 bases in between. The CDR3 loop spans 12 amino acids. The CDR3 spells CASRGPTGELFF. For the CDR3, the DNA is TGTGCCAGCAGGGGACCCACCGGGGAGCTGTTTTTT.

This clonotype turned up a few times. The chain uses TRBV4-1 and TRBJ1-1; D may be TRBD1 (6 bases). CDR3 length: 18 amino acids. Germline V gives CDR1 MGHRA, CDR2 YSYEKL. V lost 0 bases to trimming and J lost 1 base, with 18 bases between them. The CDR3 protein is CASSQEQGQGKKNTEAFF. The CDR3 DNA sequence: TGCGCCAGCAGCCAAGAGCAGGGGCAAGGGAAGAAGAACACTGAAGCTTTCTTT.

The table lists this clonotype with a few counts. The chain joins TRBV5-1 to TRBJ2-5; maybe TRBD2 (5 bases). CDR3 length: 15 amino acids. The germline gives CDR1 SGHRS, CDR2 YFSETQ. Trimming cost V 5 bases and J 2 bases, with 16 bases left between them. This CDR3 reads CASSPSSGGQETQYF. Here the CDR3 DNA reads TGCGCCAGCAGTCCTTCCAGCGGAGGACAAGAGACCCAGTACTTC.

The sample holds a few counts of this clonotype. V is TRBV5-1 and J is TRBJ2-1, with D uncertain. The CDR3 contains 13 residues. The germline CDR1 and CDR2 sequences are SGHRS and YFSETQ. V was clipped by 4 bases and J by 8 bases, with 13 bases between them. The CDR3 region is CASSTRMGDEQFF. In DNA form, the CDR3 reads TGCGCCAGCAGCACCCGCATGGGCGATGAGCAGTTCTTC.

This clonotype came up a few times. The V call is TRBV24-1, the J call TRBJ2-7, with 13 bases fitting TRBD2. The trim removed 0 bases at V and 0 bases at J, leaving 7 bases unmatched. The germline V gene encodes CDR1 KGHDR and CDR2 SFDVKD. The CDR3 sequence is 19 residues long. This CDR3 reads CATSDLPGTSGDPSYEQYV. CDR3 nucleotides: TGTGCCACCAGTGATTTGCCCGGGACTAGCGGGGATCCCTCCTACGAGCAGTACGTC.

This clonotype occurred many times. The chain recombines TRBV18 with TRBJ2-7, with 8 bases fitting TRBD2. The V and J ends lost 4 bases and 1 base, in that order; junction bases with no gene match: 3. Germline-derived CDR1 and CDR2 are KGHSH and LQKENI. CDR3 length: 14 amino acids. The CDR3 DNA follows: TGTGCCAGCTCACAGGGACTAGGTTCCTACGAGCAGTACTTC. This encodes CASSQGLGSYEQYF.

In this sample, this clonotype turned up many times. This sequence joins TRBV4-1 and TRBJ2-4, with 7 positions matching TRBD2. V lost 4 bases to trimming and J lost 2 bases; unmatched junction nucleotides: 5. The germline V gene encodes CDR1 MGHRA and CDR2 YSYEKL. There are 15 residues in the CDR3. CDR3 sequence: CASSLRGVPKNIQYF. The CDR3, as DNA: TGCGCCAGCAGCCTCCGGGGGGTCCCCAAAAACATTCAGTACTTC.

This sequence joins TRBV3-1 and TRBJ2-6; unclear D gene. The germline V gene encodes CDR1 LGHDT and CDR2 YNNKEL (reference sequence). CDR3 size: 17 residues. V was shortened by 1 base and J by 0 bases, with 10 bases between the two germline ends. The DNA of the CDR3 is TGTGCCAGCAGCCAAGTCTACGGAGACTCTGGGGCCAACGTCCTGACTTTC. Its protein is CASSQVYGDSGANVLTF.

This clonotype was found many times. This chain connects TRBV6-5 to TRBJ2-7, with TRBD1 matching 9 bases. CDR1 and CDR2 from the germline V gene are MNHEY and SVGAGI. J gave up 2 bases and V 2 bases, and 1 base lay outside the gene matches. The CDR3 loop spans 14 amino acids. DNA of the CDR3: TGTGCCAGCAGTTACGGACAGGGGACCTACGAGCAGTACTTC. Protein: CASSYGQGTYEQYF.

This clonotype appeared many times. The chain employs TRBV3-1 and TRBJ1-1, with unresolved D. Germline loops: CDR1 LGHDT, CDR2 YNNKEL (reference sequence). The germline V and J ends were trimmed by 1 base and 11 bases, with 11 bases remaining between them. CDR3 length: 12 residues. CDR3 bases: TGTGCCAGCAGCCAAGTGGGGAAGAGGGCTTTCTTT. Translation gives CASSQVGKRAFF.

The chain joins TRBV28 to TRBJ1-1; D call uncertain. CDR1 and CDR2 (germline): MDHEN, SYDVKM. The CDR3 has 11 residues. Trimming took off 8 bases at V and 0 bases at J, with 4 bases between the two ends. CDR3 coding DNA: TGTGCCAGCCATCTGAACACTGAAGCTTTCTTT. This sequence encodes CASHLNTEAFF.

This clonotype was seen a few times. CDR3 nucleotide sequence: TGCAGTGCTAGAGCCCAGGGGGCCTCCTACGAGCAGTACTTC. It yields the protein CSARAQGASYEQYF. The chain has TRBV20-1 and TRBJ2-7; 8 positions match TRBD1. V was pared by 1 base and J by 0 bases, with 2 bases of the junction left unmatched. CDR1 is DFQATT, CDR2 SNEGSKA, per germline (reference sequence). This CDR3 spans 14 amino acids.

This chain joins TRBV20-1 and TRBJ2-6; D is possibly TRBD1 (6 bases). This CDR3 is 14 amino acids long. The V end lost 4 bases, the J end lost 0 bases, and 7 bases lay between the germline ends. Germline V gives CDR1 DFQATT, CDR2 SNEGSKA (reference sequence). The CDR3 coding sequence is TGCAGTGCTACGGACAGCTCTGGGGCCAACGTCCTGACTTTC. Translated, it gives CSATDSSGANVLTF.

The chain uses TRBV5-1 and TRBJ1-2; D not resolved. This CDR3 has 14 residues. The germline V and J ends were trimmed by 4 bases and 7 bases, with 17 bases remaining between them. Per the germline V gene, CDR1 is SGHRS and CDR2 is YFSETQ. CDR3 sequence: CASSPVGPLGGYTF. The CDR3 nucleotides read TGCGCCAGCAGCCCCGTCGGGCCCCTTGGTGGCTACACCTTC. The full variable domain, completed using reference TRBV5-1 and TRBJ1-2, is KAGVTQTPRYLIKTRGQQVTLSCSPISGHRSVSWYQQTPGQGLQFLFEYFSETQRNKGNFPGRFSGRQFSNSRSEMNVSTLELGDSALYLCASSPVGPLGGYTFGSGTRLTVV.

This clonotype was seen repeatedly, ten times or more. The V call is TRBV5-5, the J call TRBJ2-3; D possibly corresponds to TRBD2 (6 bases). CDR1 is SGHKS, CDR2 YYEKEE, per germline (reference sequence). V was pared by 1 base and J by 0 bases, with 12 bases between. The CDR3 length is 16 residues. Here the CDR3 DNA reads TGTGCCAGCAGCTTGCTCGCTAGCGCTAGCACAGATACGCAGTATTTT. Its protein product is CASSLLASASTDTQYF.

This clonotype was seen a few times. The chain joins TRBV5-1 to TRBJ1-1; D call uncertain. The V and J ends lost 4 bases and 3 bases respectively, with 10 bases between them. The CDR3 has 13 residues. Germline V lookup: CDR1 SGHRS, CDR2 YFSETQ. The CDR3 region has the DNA TGCGCCAGCAGCAAGAACAGTGACACTGAAGCTTTCTTT. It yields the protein CASSKNSDTEAFF.

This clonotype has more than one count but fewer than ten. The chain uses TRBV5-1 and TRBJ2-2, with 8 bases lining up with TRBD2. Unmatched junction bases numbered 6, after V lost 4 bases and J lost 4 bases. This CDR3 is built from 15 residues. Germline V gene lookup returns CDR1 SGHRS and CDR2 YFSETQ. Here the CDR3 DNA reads TGCGCCAGCAGCCTAGCGGGCCGGGGCACCGGGGAGCTGTTTTTT. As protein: CASSLAGRGTGELFF.

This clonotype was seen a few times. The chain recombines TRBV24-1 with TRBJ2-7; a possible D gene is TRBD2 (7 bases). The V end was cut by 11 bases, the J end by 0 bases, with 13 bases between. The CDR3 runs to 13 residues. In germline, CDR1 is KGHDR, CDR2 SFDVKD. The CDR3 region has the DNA TGTGCCAAGGGGGGGCCGAGCTCCTACGAGCAGTACGTC. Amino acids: CAKGGPSSYEQYV.